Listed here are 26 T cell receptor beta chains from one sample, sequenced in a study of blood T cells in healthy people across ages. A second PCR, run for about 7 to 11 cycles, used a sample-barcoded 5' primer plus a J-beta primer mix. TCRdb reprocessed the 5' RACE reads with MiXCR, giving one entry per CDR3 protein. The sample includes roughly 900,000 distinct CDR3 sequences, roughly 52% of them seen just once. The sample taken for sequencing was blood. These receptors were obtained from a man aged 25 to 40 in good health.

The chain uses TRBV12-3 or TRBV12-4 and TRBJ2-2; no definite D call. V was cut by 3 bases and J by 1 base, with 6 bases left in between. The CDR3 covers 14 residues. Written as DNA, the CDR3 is TGTGCCAGCAGTTTCGAGGAGAACACCGGGGAGCTGTTTTTT. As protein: CASSFEENTGELFF.

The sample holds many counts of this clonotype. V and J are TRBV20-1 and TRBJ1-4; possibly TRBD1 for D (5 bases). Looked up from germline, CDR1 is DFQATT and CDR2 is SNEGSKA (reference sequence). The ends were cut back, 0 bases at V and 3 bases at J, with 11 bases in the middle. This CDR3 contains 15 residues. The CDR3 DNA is TGCAGTGCTAGAGATGCCGGGACGGCTAATGAAAAACTGTTTTTT. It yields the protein CSARDAGTANEKLFF.

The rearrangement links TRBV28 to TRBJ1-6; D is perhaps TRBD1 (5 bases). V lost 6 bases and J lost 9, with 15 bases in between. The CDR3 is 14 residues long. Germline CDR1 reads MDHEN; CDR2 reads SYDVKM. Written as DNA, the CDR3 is TGTGCCAGCAGCGATCAGGGAGGAGGTTCACCCCTCCACTTT. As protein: CASSDQGGGSPLHF.

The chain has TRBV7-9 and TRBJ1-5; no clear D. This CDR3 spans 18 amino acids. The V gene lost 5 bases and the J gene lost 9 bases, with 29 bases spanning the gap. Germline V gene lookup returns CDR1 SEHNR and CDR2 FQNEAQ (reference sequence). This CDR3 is CASSQYPDRDTLYWPQHF. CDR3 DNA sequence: TGTGCCAGCAGCCAGTATCCAGACCGTGACACCCTTTACTGGCCCCAGCATTTT. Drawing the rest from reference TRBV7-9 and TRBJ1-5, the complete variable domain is DTGVSQNPRHKITKRGQNVTFRCDPISEHNRLYWYRQTLGQGPEFLTYFQNEAQLEKSRLLSDRFSAERPKGSFSTLEIQRTEQGDSAMYLCASSQYPDRDTLYWPQHFGDGTRLSIL.

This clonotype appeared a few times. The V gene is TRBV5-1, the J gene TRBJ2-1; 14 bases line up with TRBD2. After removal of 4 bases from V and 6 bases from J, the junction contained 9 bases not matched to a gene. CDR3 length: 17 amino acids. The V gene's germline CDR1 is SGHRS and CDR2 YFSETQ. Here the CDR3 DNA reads TGCGCCAGCAGCCGTTCCGGAGGACTAGCGGGGGGCAATGAGCAGTTCTTC. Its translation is CASSRSGGLAGGNEQFF.

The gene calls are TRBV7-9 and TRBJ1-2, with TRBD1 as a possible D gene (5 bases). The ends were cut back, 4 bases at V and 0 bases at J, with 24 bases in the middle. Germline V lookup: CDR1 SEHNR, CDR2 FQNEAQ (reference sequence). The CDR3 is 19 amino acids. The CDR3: CASSSAVRAGYPTNYGYTF. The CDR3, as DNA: TGTGCCAGCAGCTCTGCGGTGAGGGCAGGGTACCCAACTAACTATGGCTACACCTTC.

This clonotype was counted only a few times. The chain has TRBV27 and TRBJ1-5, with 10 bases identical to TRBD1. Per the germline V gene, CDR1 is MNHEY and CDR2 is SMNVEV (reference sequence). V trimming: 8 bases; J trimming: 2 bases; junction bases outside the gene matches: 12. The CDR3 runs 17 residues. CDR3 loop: CASRQGQGSYGNQPQHF. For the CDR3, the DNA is TGTGCCAGCCGGCAGGGACAGGGGTCTTACGGCAATCAGCCCCAGCATTTT.

The CDR3 DNA follows: TGTGCCAGCAGCTTTTCCCCCACTGGACAGCACACTGAAGCTTTCTTT. It is translated as CASSFSPTGQHTEAFF. V usage is TRBV7-2 and J usage is TRBJ1-1; possible D gene TRBD1, 6 bases. CDR3 length: 16 amino acids. Between the trimmed V and J ends, which lost 3 bases and 3 bases, there was a span of 17 bases. Looked up from germline, CDR1 is SGHTA and CDR2 is FQGNSA.

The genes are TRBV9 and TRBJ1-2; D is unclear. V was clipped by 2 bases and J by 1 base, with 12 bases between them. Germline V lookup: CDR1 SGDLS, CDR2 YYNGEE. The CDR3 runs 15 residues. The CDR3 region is CASSVGFFYNYGYTF. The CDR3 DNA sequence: TGTGCCAGCAGCGTTGGATTTTTCTATAACTATGGCTACACCTTC.

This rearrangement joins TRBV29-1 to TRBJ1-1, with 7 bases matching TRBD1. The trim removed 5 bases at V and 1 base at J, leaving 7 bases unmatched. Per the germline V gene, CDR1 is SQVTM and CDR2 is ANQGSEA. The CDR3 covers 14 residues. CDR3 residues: CSVYGQDTNTEAFF. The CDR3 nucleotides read TGCAGCGTTTACGGACAGGATACGAACACTGAAGCTTTCTTT. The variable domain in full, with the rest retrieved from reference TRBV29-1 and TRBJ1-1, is SAVISQKPSRDICQRGTSLTIQCQVDSQVTMMFWYRQQPGQSLTLIATANQGSEATYESGFVIDKFPISRPNLTFSTLTVSNMSPEDSSIYLCSVYGQDTNTEAFFGQGTRLTVV.

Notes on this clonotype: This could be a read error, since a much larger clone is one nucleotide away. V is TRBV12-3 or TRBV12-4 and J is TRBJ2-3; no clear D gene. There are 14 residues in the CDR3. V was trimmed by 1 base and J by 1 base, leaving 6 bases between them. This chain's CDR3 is CASSLEPGTDTQYF. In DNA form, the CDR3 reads TGTGCCAGCAGTTTAGAACCCGGCACAGATACGCAGTATTTT.

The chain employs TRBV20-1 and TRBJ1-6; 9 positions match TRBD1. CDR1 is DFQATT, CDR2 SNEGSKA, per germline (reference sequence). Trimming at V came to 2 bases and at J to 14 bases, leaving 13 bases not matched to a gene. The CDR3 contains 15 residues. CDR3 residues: CSARTETGGFGALHF. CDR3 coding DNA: TGCAGTGCTAGAACCGAGACAGGGGGATTTGGAGCCCTCCACTTT.

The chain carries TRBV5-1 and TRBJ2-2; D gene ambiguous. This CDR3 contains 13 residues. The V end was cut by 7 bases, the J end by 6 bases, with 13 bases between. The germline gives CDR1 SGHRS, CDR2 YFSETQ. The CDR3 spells CASLQFEAGELFF. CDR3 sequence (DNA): TGCGCCAGCCTCCAATTCGAGGCCGGGGAGCTGTTTTTT. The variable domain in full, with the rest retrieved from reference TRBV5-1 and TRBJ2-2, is KAGVTQTPRYLIKTRGQQVTLSCSPISGHRSVSWYQQTPGQGLQFLFEYFSETQRNKGNFPGRFSGRQFSNSRSEMNVSTLELGDSALYLCASLQFEAGELFFGEGSRLTVL.

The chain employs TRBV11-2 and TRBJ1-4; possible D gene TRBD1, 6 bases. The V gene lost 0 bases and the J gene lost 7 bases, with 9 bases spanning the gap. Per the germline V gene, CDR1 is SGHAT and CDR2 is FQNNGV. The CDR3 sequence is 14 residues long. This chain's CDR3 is CASSLEAGVEKLFF. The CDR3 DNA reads TGTGCCAGCAGCTTAGAGGCAGGGGTTGAAAAACTGTTTTTT. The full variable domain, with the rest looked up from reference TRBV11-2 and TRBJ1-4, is EAGVAQSPRYKIIEKRQSVAFWCNPISGHATLYWYQQILGQGPKLLIQFQNNGVVDDSQLPKDRFSAERLKGVDSTLKIQPAKLEDSAVYLCASSLEAGVEKLFFGSGTQLSVL.

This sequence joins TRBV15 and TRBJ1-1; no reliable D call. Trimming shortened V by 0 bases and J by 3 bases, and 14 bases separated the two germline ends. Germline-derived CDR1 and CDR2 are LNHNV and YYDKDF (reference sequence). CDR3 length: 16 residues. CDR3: CATSRDLGRMDTEAFF. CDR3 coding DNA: TGTGCCACCAGCAGAGATCTGGGTAGGATGGACACTGAAGCTTTCTTT.

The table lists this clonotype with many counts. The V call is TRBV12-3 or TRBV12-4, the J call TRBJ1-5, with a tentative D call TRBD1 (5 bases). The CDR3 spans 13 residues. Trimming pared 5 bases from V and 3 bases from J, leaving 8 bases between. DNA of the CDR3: TGTGCCAGCAGTGGGGGGAACAATCAGCCCCAGCATTTT. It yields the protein CASSGGNNQPQHF.

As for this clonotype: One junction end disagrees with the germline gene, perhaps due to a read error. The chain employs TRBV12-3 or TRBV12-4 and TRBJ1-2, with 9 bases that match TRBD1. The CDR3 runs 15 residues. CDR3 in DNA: TGTGCCGGCAGTTTCGGGACAGGGACCATCTATGGCTACACCTTC. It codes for CAGSFGTGTIYGYTF.

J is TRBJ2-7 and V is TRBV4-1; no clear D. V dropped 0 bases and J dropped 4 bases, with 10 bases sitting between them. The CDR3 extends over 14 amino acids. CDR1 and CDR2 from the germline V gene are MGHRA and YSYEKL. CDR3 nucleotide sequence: TGCGCCAGCAGCCAAGATAGTACATCTTACGAGCAGTACTTC. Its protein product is CASSQDSTSYEQYF.

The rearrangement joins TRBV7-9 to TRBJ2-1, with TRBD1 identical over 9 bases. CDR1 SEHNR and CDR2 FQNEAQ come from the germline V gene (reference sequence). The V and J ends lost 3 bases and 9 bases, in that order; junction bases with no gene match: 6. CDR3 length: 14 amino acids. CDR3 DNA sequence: TGTGCCAGCAGCTTTGTACAGGGGGCGGGTGAGCAGTTCTTC. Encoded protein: CASSFVQGAGEQFF. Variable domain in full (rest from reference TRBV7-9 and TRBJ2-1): DTGVSQNPRHKITKRGQNVTFRCDPISEHNRLYWYRQTLGQGPEFLTYFQNEAQLEKSRLLSDRFSAERPKGSFSTLEIQRTEQGDSAMYLCASSFVQGAGEQFFGPGTRLTVL.

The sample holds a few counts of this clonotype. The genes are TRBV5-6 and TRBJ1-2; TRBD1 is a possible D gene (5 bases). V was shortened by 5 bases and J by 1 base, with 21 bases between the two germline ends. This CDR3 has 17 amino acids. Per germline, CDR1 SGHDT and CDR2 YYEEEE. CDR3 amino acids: CASSSSWRRELNYGYTF. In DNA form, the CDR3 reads TGTGCCAGCAGTTCTTCTTGGCGCAGGGAGCTTAACTATGGCTACACCTTC.

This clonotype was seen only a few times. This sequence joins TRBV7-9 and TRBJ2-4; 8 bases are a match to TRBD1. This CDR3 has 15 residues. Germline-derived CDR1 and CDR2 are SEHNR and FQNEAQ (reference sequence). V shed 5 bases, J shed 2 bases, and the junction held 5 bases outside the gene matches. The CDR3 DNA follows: TGTGCCAGCAGCGGACAGGGTCTCTCCAAAAACATTCAGTACTTC. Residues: CASSGQGLSKNIQYF.

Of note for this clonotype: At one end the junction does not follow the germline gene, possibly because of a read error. The CDR3 nucleotides are TGCGCCAGCAGTCTCGGGGGGTCGGGGAGCAATCAGACCCAGCATTTT. Translated: CASSLGGSGSNQTQHF. The chain employs TRBV5-1 and TRBJ1-5, with D possibly TRBD1 on 5 matching bases. The length of the CDR3 is 16 residues. Germline values: CDR1 SGHRS, CDR2 YFSETQ.

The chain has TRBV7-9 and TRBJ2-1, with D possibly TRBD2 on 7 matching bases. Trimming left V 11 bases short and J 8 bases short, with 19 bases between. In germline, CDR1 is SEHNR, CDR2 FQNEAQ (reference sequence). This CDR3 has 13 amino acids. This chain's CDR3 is CAGEGVLGDEQFF. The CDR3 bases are TGTGCCGGGGAGGGGGTTCTTGGCGATGAGCAGTTCTTC.

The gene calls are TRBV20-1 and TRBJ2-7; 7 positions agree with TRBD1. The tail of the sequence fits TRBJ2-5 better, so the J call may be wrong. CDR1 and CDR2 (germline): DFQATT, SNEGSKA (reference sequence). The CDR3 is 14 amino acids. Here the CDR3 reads CSARPTGRKETQYF. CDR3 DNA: TGCAGTGCTAGGCCGACAGGGCGCAAAGAGACCCAGTACTTC.

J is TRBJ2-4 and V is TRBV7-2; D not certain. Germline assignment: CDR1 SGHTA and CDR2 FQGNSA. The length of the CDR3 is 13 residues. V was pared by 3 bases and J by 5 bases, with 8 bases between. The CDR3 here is CASSLGSENIQYF. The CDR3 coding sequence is TGTGCCAGCAGCTTGGGAAGTGAAAACATTCAGTACTTC.

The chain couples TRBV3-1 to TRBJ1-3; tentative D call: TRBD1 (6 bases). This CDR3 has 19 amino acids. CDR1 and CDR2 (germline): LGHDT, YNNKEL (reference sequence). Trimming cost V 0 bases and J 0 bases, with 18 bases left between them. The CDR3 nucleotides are TGTGCCAGCAGCCAAGATATATCGGGGGCGCCGATCTCTGGAAACACCATATATTTT. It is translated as CASSQDISGAPISGNTIYF.